The clone carrying this TCR beta chain has at least ten counts. Any patient presenting with uncontrolled infection, other autoimmune disease, pregnancy or lactation was left out. V dropped 4 bases and J dropped 0 bases, with 8 bases sitting between them. The CDR3 has 14 amino acids. In germline, CDR1 is SNHLY, CDR2 FYNNEI. The CDR3 regions of TCR beta were amplified from RNA transcripts. The study used the HTBI primer set for a first-round RT-PCR of the TCR CDR3. One entry per CDR3 protein, called by TCRdb with MiXCR from the multiplex PCR reads. The repertoire holds 600,000 to 850,000 distinct CDR3 sequences, with approximately 18% as singletons. This sample is drawn from a study of T cells in Graves' hyperthyroidism and ophthalmopathy.

The sequencing sample was made of blood. The chain has TRBV2 and TRBJ2-3; D gene unclear. The receptor was derived from a woman aged 45-65 years with Graves' hyperthyroidism that later progressed to Graves' ophthalmopathy. The CDR3: CASSGGSSTDTQYF. CDR3 bases: TGTGCCAGCAGTGGGGGTTCAAGCACAGATACGCAGTATTTT.